The 2 T cell receptor beta chains below all came from one sample that was sequenced in a study of T cells in Graves' hyperthyroidism and ophthalmopathy. There were TCR beta CDR3 regions amplified from RNA transcripts. In the first-round RT-PCR of the TCR CDR3, the HTBI primer set was used. TCRdb analysed the multiplex PCR reads with MiXCR anew, one entry per CDR3 protein. This table has fewer than 600,000 distinct CDR3 sequences, 12% to 15% appearing once. The specimen was blood. The receptors come from a woman aged 40-49 years with Graves' hyperthyroidism.

This clonotype was seen only a few times. The chain has TRBV6-2 or TRBV6-3 and TRBJ2-1, with 9 bases identical to TRBD2. With V trimmed by 2 bases and J by 0 bases, 8 bases remained unmatched. CDR1 MNHEY and CDR2 SVGEGT come from the germline V gene. The CDR3 length is 18 residues. Written as DNA, the CDR3 is TGTGCCAGCAGTTACCCCCGGGGTAGCGGGAGCTCCTACAATGAGCAGTTCTTC. Its protein product is CASSYPRGSGSSYNEQFF.

In this sample, this clonotype turned up many times. This sequence joins TRBV12-3 or TRBV12-4 and TRBJ1-2, with D possibly being TRBD1 (6 bases). V dropped 6 bases and J dropped 7 bases, with 15 bases sitting between them. CDR3 size: 13 residues. This CDR3 is CASRLGGSIGYTF. Written as DNA, the CDR3 is TGTGCCAGCAGACTAGGGGGATCTATTGGCTACACCTTC.